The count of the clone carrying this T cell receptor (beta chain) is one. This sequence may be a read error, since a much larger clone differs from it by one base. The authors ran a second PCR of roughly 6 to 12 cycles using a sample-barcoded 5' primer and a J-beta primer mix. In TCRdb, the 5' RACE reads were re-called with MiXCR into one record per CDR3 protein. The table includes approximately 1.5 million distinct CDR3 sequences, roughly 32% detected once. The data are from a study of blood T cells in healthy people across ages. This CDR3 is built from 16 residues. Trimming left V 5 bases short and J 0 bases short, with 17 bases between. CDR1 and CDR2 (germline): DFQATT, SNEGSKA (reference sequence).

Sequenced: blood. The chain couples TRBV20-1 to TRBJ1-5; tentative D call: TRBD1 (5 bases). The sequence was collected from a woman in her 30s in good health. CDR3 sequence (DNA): TGCAGTGCTGAGGAGGGGATGCTCTATAGCAATCAGCCCCAGCATTTT. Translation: CSAEEGMLYSNQPQHF.